A single sample is the source of the 28 T cell receptor beta chains below, sequenced in a study of blood T cell repertoires in COVID-19. Data came from immunoSEQ multiplex PCR; TCRdb stores just in-frame clones and leaves some out. The repertoire holds about 120,000 clones, with less than 90% as singletons. Sample: PBMCs or T cells enriched from blood (not recorded which). These TCRs come from a woman aged 25-40 years who had recovered from COVID-19.

The chain uses TRBV7-3 and TRBJ1-2; D uncertain. V lost 2 bases and J 5 bases, leaving 12 bases between the germline ends. Germline-derived CDR1 and CDR2 are SGHTA and FQGTGA. There are 14 residues in the CDR3. The CDR3 reads CASSLEVRRYGYTF. Here the CDR3 DNA reads TGTGCCAGCAGCTTAGAGGTCCGAAGGTATGGCTACACCTTC.

This chain's CDR3 is CASSLSGAVEPAYEQYF. The DNA for the CDR3 is TGTGCCAGCAGTTTATCGGGGGCAGTCGAGCCAGCCTACGAGCAGTACTTC. The rearrangement uses TRBV27 and TRBJ2-7, with a possible D match to TRBD1 (6 bases). V shed 0 bases and J shed 2 bases, with 17 bases lying between them. Germline loops: CDR1 MNHEY, CDR2 SMNVEV (reference sequence). The CDR3 runs 17 residues.

The chain joins TRBV28 to TRBJ2-2; D is possibly TRBD2 (7 bases). There are 18 residues in the CDR3. Germline lookup yields CDR1 MDHEN and CDR2 SYDVKM. Trimming shortened V by 5 bases and J by 0 bases, and 19 bases separated the two germline ends. DNA of the CDR3: TGTGCCAGCAGTCGCCTAGGGGGGCGGGGGCCGAACACCGGGGAGCTGTTTTTT. It is translated as CASSRLGGRGPNTGELFF.

This CDR3 is CASSPRHRLGNTIYF. The CDR3 region has the DNA TGTGCCAGCAGCCCCCGTCACCGACTGGGAAACACCATATATTTT. The J gene is TRBJ1-3, the V gene TRBV7-9; D gene ambiguous. The CDR3 spans 15 residues. V lost 5 bases and J lost 4, with 15 bases in between. Germline V gives CDR1 SEHNR, CDR2 FQNEAQ (reference sequence).

This chain uses TRBV6-5 with TRBJ2-7; 8 nucleotides agree with TRBD2. Trimming at V came to 4 bases and at J to 1 base, leaving 6 bases not matched to a gene. CDR3 length: 15 residues. Germline V lookup: CDR1 MNHEY, CDR2 SVGAGI. CDR3 sequence: CASSLRTGGSYEQYF. The CDR3 DNA is TGTGCCAGCAGTTTAAGGACGGGAGGGTCCTACGAGCAGTACTTC.

CDR3 DNA: TGCGCCAGCAGCCACCGTGAGGGCTCTTGGAGCTGGACCTTC. Protein product: CASSHREGSWSWTF. This chain links TRBV4-1 with TRBJ1-2; D call uncertain. The V gene lost 3 bases and the J gene lost 14 bases, with 22 bases spanning the gap. The germline V gene encodes CDR1 MGHRA and CDR2 YSYEKL. The CDR3 totals 14 residues.

The table lists this clone with a few counts. The rearrangement joins TRBV28 to TRBJ2-4, with 9 bases lining up with TRBD1. The CDR3 has 13 residues. Per the germline V gene, CDR1 is MDHEN and CDR2 is SYDVKM. V lost 6 bases to trimming and J lost 8 bases; unmatched junction nucleotides: 5. In DNA, the CDR3 is TGTGCCAGCAGCCGACAGGGGGATCACATTCAGTACTTC. It yields the protein CASSRQGDHIQYF. The whole variable domain, filled in from reference TRBV28 and TRBJ2-4, reads DVKVTQSSRYLVKRTGEKVFLECVQDMDHENMFWYRQDPGLGLRLIYFSYDVKMKEKGDIPEGYSVSREKKERFSLILESASTNQTSMYLCASSRQGDHIQYFGAGTRLSVL.

The V and J genes are TRBV7-8 and TRBJ2-1, with 16 positions matching TRBD2. The CDR3 length is 16 residues. CDR1 and CDR2 from the germline V gene are SGHVS and FQNEAQ. Losses at the gene ends were 8 bases for V and 10 bases for J; bases not matched to a gene: 11. The CDR3 nucleotides are TGTGCCAGCTCCCCGGGGACTAGCGGGGGGGCCTGGGAGCAGTTCTTC. Protein sequence: CASSPGTSGGAWEQFF.

The chain couples TRBV21-1 to TRBJ2-1; no check of the table's D call, TRBD1, against the DNA was made. TRBV21-1 represents a pseudogene. There are 17 residues in the CDR3. The CDR3 DNA reads as TGTGCCAGCAGCAAACCCCGGGACAGGGATGCCTACAATGAGCAGTTCTTC. Amino acids: CASSKPRDRDAYNEQFF.

The J gene is TRBJ1-5, the V gene TRBV6-4, with 7 bases fitting TRBD1. V trimming: 2 bases; J trimming: 3 bases; junction bases outside the gene matches: 4. This CDR3 comprises 15 residues. Per the germline V gene, CDR1 is MRHNA and CDR2 is SNTAGT. The CDR3 spells CASSDMTGFNQPQHF. The CDR3 DNA follows: TGTGCCAGCAGTGACATGACAGGGTTCAATCAGCCCCAGCATTTT.

This clone has just a few counts. The V gene is TRBV6-5, the J gene TRBJ2-2, with TRBD1 identical over 8 bases. After removal of 8 bases from V and 6 bases from J, the junction contained 8 bases not matched to a gene. Germline V CDR1 and CDR2: MNHEY, SVGAGI. There are 14 residues in the CDR3. The DNA of the CDR3 is TGTGCCAGCGGGTGGGACAGGAGGGCCGGGGAGCTGTTTTTT. Translation gives CASGWDRRAGELFF.

This clone has more than one count but fewer than ten. The rearrangement joins TRBV3-1 (or the pseudogene TRBV3-2) to TRBJ2-1; TRBD2 matches at 10 bases. From germline, CDR1 is LGHDT and CDR2 YNNKEL (reference sequence). The CDR3 length is 15 residues. Trimming at V came to 0 bases and at J to 10 bases, leaving 6 bases not matched to a gene. CDR3 sequence (DNA): TGTGCCAGCAGCCAAGATCCGACTAGCGGGCCAGAGCAGTTCTTC. This encodes CASSQDPTSGPEQFF.

This rearrangement joins TRBV3-1 (or the pseudogene TRBV3-2) to TRBJ2-7; TRBD2 matches 14 bases. V shed 6 bases, J shed 5 bases, and the junction held 6 bases outside the gene matches. The CDR3 spans 15 residues. The germline V gene has CDR1 LGHDT and CDR2 YNNKEL (reference sequence). CDR3 sequence reads: CASRTGTSGSHEQYF. The CDR3 nucleotides are TGTGCCAGCAGGACCGGGACTAGCGGGAGCCACGAGCAGTACTTC.

The rearrangement uses TRBV7-3 and TRBJ2-2; maybe TRBD1 (6 bases). This CDR3 has 16 residues. Per germline, CDR1 SGHTA and CDR2 FQGTGA. V gave up 1 base and J gave up 5 bases, with 14 bases separating them. The DNA of the CDR3 is TGTGCCAGCAGCTTAATGGCAAGGGGGTATACCGGGGAGCTGTTTTTT. Translating it yields CASSLMARGYTGELFF.

V and J are TRBV13 and TRBJ1-4; 10 bases match TRBD1. Trimming at V came to 5 bases and at J to 6 bases, leaving 3 bases not matched to a gene. This CDR3 contains 14 residues. The germline V gene encodes CDR1 PRHDT and CDR2 FYEKMQ (reference sequence). CDR3 nucleotides: TGTGCCAGCAGCATGACAGGGGGCCATGAAAAACTGTTTTTT. Translating gives CASSMTGGHEKLFF.

The chain uses TRBV7-2 and TRBJ2-7; 7 bases align to TRBD2. With V trimmed by 1 base and J by 2 bases, 8 bases remained unmatched. Germline CDR1 is SGHTA and CDR2 is FQGNSA. The CDR3 has 16 residues. CDR3 sequence reads: CASSLGSSGATYEQYF. CDR3 bases: TGTGCCAGCAGCTTAGGATCTAGCGGCGCTACCTACGAGCAGTACTTC.

V and J are TRBV6-4 and TRBJ2-3, with a tentative D call TRBD2 (5 bases). This CDR3 is built from 14 residues. Germline V gene lookup returns CDR1 MRHNA and CDR2 SNTAGT. Between the trimmed V and J ends, which lost 3 bases and 2 bases, there was a span of 9 bases. CDR3 residues: CASSEDGVTDTQYF. Here the CDR3 DNA reads TGTGCCAGCAGTGAGGACGGGGTCACAGATACGCAGTATTTT.

The chain combines TRBV4-3 with TRBJ1-1, with 8 bases identical to TRBD1. Germline lookup yields CDR1 LGHNA and CDR2 YSLEER. The junction had 4 bases not matched to a gene; V was cut back by 4 bases and J by 6 bases. The length of the CDR3 is 13 residues. The CDR3 reads CASSLRTGSEAFF. In nucleotides, the CDR3 is TGCGCCAGCAGCCTTAGGACAGGGTCTGAAGCTTTCTTT.

V is TRBV2 and J is TRBJ1-2, with TRBD1 matching over 11 bases. V was pared by 6 bases and J by 4 bases, with 4 bases of the junction left unmatched. This CDR3 is built from 14 residues. In germline, CDR1 is SNHLY, CDR2 FYNNEI. CDR3 residues: CASSRGTGGYGYTF. In DNA, the CDR3 is TGTGCCAGCAGCCGAGGGACAGGGGGCTATGGCTACACCTTC.

V is TRBV27 and J is TRBJ2-1; weak D call: TRBD2 (6 bases). The CDR3 length is 18 residues. The ends were cut back, 2 bases at V and 0 bases at J, with 17 bases in the middle. The germline V gene encodes CDR1 MNHEY and CDR2 SMNVEV (reference sequence). The DNA for the CDR3 is TGTGCCAGCAGTTTAGGAGTTAGCGGTCCCAGCTCCTACAATGAGCAGTTCTTC. It codes for CASSLGVSGPSSYNEQFF.

This sequence joins TRBV28 and TRBJ1-3; D remains ambiguous. Between the trimmed V and J ends, which lost 6 bases and 0 bases, there was a span of 15 bases. The CDR3 contains 16 residues. Germline CDR1 MDHEN, CDR2 SYDVKM. CDR3 in amino acids: CASSRHPSSSGNTIYF. The CDR3, as DNA: TGTGCCAGCAGCCGTCATCCGTCTAGCTCTGGAAACACCATATATTTT.

The CDR3 reads CASSRSGTGFEQYF. CDR3 coding DNA: TGCGCCAGCAGCCGCTCCGGGACAGGGTTCGAGCAGTACTTC. The chain uses TRBV4-1 and TRBJ2-7; 9 bases align to TRBD1. Trimming at V came to 4 bases and at J to 6 bases, leaving 7 bases not matched to a gene. Germline CDR1 MGHRA, CDR2 YSYEKL. The CDR3 runs to 14 residues.

The chain has TRBV30 and TRBJ1-2, with a tentative D call TRBD1 (6 bases). The germline V gene has CDR1 GTSNPN and CDR2 SVGIG (reference sequence). Trimming removed 7 bases at V and 8 bases at J, with 20 bases between. This CDR3 region has 13 residues. The CDR3 coding sequence is TGTGCCTACGAGGGACACCAACCGTGGGGCTACACCTTC. Protein sequence: CAYEGHQPWGYTF.

The CDR3 DNA sequence: TGTGCCAGCAGCCTCACAAGAGAACAGGGGGCGCGTGGGGCCAACGTCCTGACTTTC. Its translation: CASSLTREQGARGANVLTF. The chain uses TRBV14 and TRBJ2-6; 9 nucleotides agree with TRBD1. The CDR3 is made up of 19 amino acids. V shed 4 bases, J shed 3 bases, and the junction held 13 bases outside the gene matches. The V gene's germline CDR1 is SGHDN and CDR2 FVKESK.

The chain carries TRBV18 and TRBJ2-4, with a possible D match to TRBD2 (8 bases). Germline CDR1 reads KGHSH; CDR2 reads LQKENI. CDR3 length: 16 residues. With 4 bases removed from V and 2 bases from J, the gap between germline ends came to 15 bases. For the CDR3, the DNA is TGTGCCAGCTCACGACAGGGCGGGAGGACCAAAAACATTCAGTACTTC. As protein: CASSRQGGRTKNIQYF.

The chain links TRBV7-2 to TRBJ2-7, with 10 bases that match TRBD2. CDR1 SGHTA and CDR2 FQGNSA come from the germline V gene. The CDR3 spans 16 residues. The ends lost 5 bases at V and 2 bases at J; junction bases unmatched: 9. The CDR3 loop is CASSPDLGLAAYEQYF. CDR3 DNA sequence: TGTGCCAGCAGCCCCGACCTAGGACTAGCGGCCTACGAGCAGTACTTC. Filled out from reference TRBV7-2 and TRBJ2-7, the complete variable domain reads GAGVSQSPSNKVTEKGKDVELRCDPISGHTALYWYRQSLGQGLEFLIYFQGNSAPDKSGLPSDRFSAERTGGSVSTLTIQRTQQEDSAVYLCASSPDLGLAAYEQYFGPGTRLTVT.

The rearrangement uses TRBV24-1 and TRBJ2-1; 9 nucleotides line up with TRBD1. The CDR3 length is 18 residues. Germline loops: CDR1 KGHDR, CDR2 SFDVKD. V gave up 7 bases and J gave up 1 base; unmatched junction bases: 13. CDR3 in DNA: TGTGCCACCAGCATACCGGCCATTGGGACAGGGTCCTACAATGAGCAGTTCTTC. It codes for CATSIPAIGTGSYNEQFF.

CDR3 protein: CAWRGQGGQPQHF. The CDR3 bases are TGTGCCTGGAGAGGACAGGGTGGCCAGCCCCAGCATTTT. The rearrangement joins TRBV30 to TRBJ1-5; 8 nucleotides agree with TRBD1. CDR3 length: 13 residues. The J segment lost 7 bases and the V segment lost 3 bases, leaving 5 bases of the junction unmatched. CDR1 is GTSNPN and CDR2 is SVGIG in the germline V gene (reference sequence).